A single T cell receptor (beta chain) is shown here with its context. There is no known antigen for this receptor. One base away there is no much larger clone; base qualities are not given. Library method: the immunoSEQ multiplex PCR assay. For the multiplex PCR, a mixture combining 60 forward primers for TCR Vbeta segments and 13 reverse primers for TCR Jbeta segments was used. The CDR3 region of rearranged TCR beta genes was amplified from genomic DNA by a multiplex PCR assay. Amplified TCR beta libraries were sequenced as 87-base-pair reads on the Illumina HiSeq System. The source study handled its data this way. A later analysis counted approximately 74 million unique TCR beta chains across the 670 or so repertoires, and around 9.9 million of these chains were shared by at least two donors. To remove PCR and sequencing errors, raw reads were error-corrected and collapsed into unique sequences using a nearest-neighbor algorithm that merged closely related sequences. To assign V, D and J gene segments, CDR3 sequences were aligned to IMGT reference sequences. Each retained sequence needed at least a six-nucleotide match to both a V gene segment and a J gene segment. A rearrangement counted as productive if the CDR3 had no stop codons and remained in frame with V and J, and every other rearrangement counted as non-productive. CDR3 was defined according to IMGT convention as the region running from the second conserved V-encoded cysteine to the conserved J-encoded phenylalanine. The earlier analysis of about 530 of the donors excluded any sequence lacking an unambiguous match to a single V gene segment. In an earlier analysis of approximately 560 of the donors, a V segment was called functional when productive rearrangements were above 56.7%, and segregating when the standard deviation between donors exceeded 5%. A statistical classification framework was developed to diagnose cytomegalovirus status using the catalog of TCR beta chain sequences. A later analysis assigned V and J genes by comparing TCR nucleotide sequences with IMGT/GENE-DB human TR gene sequences. In a later analysis, CDR3 sequences and most-parsimonious VDJ recombination scenarios were assigned using the TCRdist pipeline. In a later analysis, every TCR beta chain was defined by the combination of its CDR3 amino acid sequence and its V-gene family, and reads without a unique V-gene family were dropped. In a later analysis, approximately 590 highly shared, low-generation-probability nucleotide sequences were removed to address suspected cross-contamination and a sequencing artifact. In a later analysis, a clonal expansion index was calculated for each public chain from normalized within-repertoire ranks of inferred template counts. A later analysis computed generation probabilities with a VDJ recombination model fitted to out-of-frame rearrangements, and checked the results against IGoR. Hypergeometric tests were used in a later analysis to score TCR-TCR, TCR-HLA and TCR-CMV co-occurrence, with a repertoire-size bias correction applied to the TCR pairs. To estimate false discovery rates, a later analysis permuted the HLA or CMV assignments 20 times. A later analysis grouped co-occurring TCRs with DBSCAN, adding TCRdist sequence similarity when clustering within HLA-allele-positive subsets. Repertoires with fewer than 30,000 or more than 120,000 public chains were left out of co-occurrence clustering, as were a handful of repertoires with anomalous nucleotide sharing. Not all clones reach the TCRdb copy of this immuneACCESS table, which keeps in-frame sequences only. Checked studies attribute under half of the gap to unresolved V genes and leave the rest unexplained. V and J calls and clone size are given by that table; D and trimming were obtained from the DNA. The table for this sample lists 180,000 or so clones; around nine tenths of them were counted only once. The ten largest clones add up to around 0.3% of the sample.

The cohort comprised fewer than 750 healthy bone marrow donors. All cohort members were sampled while nominally healthy, although unrecorded immune exposures were likely present. The donor tested CMV seronegative, placing the donor among the 350 to 400 seronegative members of the cohort. Every donor gave a peripheral blood sample, and the peripheral blood mononuclear cells from that sample were used for TCR beta sequencing. The Qiagen DNeasy Blood Extraction Kit was used to extract genomic DNA from the blood cell samples. This record belongs to a study of cytomegalovirus exposure and HLA in healthy donors (TCRdb year 2017). Describing the broader study: An earlier analysis of more than 550 of the donors reported 250 to 300 Gb of sequence data and around 100 million unique TCR beta sequences obtained from about 200 million T cells. Around 320 gigabases of sequencing data and around 87 million unique TCR sequences were included in an early release covering under 650 HLA-typed donors. The genetic ancestry cluster associated with self-reported Caucasian donors included around 76% of the roughly 400 genotyped donors. The aim of the study was to test whether cataloging public T cell receptors could identify signatures of past pathogen exposure. The T cell repertoires of about 700 subjects were profiled by immunosequencing and related to cytomegalovirus serostatus. Along with the roughly 710-subject first cohort, a separate validation cohort of over a hundred different subjects was used. The study combined high-throughput TCR immunosequencing, statistical association of individual TCRs with disease status, and machine learning to predict cytomegalovirus infection status. In a later analysis, previously published TCR beta repertoires from 600 to 850 donors were re-analyzed and high-resolution HLA genotyping was added so that TCR occurrence patterns could be studied. In the later analysis, no new phenotypic data were used to find candidate immune exposures; instead, reliance was placed on TCR beta sequences and their occurrence across donors. To decide whether each TCR beta V gene segment behaved as functional or pseudogenic, an earlier analysis of fewer than 750 of the donors relied on high-throughput TCR beta sequencing. Alongside the repertoire data, information on donor age, sex, ethnicity and CMV serostatus was compiled. Genome-wide SNP genotypes for about 65% of the 666 donors were used in a later genetic analysis, which treated that subset as a discovery cohort. Every discovery cohort repertoire had been produced on one sequencing platform. HLA typing covered class I and class II loci at four-digit resolution. The number of typed donors differed by locus: roughly 629-630 for A, B, C, DRB1 and DQB1; 500 to 550 for DQA1; 600 to 610 for DPA1; and roughly 470 for DPB1. Roughly 5 DR-DQ haplotypes were handled as single units for association and clustering, since linkage in the cohort was strong. Among 350 to 400 genotyped donors of the cohort, an average of approximately 240,000 unique TCR beta nucleotide sequences were sequenced per donor, roughly a sixth of them non-productive. The paper's findings and limits, for the study overall: Sequencing depth was assumed to be roughly uniform across donors in the presence/absence analyses, though that assumption may not hold. A further reported finding was that TCR beta sequences accurately predicted the HLA-A and HLA-B alleles for most subjects in the first cohort. The earlier analysis of approximately 590 of the donors excluded fewer than 20 rarely observed V segments, including chromosome 9 orphons, because counts were too low. The classifier was reported to diagnose cytomegalovirus status with high specificity and sensitivity in both the original cohort and the validation cohort. The only immune exposure information available for the cohort was CMV serostatus. In vitro tests confirmed that a few of the cytomegalovirus-associated TCR beta chains recognize cytomegalovirus antigens. Assigning TCR associations to individual alleles was difficult when HLA alleles, especially DR and DQ, strongly co-occurred. A later analysis found that most CMV-associated TCR beta chains appeared HLA-restricted, with HLA associations seemingly driven largely by CMV exposure. According to the authors, the approach could potentially be generalized to other disease states and immunological phenotypes. The cohort was sequenced for TCR beta chains only, and without alpha or paired-chain data the features that could be detected were limited. An association between a missense DCLRE1C variant and V-gene and J-gene trimming of TCR beta chains was found in a later genetic analysis and replicated in an independent cohort. Across donors, most TCR sequences were observed very rarely, whereas some public TCRs were present in many individuals. According to a later analysis, parvovirus B19, influenza, CMV and Epstein-Barr virus appeared linked to several top co-occurrence clusters. Because the 87-base-pair reads could not distinguish some IMGT-functional V segments, including TRBV6-2 and TRBV6-3, those segments were excluded. A later genetic analysis reported fewer N-insertions in productive TCRs among donors in an Asian-associated ancestry cluster than the roughly 670-donor mean. Correlated functional status among segregating V segments might reflect linkage disequilibrium, but an unknown experimental factor could not be ruled out. At a false discovery rate of 0.05, a later analysis linked under 20,000 TCR beta sequences to specific HLA alleles. Because HLA typing was missing for some donors at each locus, association tests included only the typed subset. A total of roughly 160 TCR beta chains were listed by the study as associated with cytomegalovirus. In an earlier analysis of fewer than 700 of the donors, most TCR beta V segments appeared in productive rearrangements about 87% or about 30% of the time, broadly matching IMGT annotations. A cluster of highly shared sequence variants was judged likely to be a technical artifact of the sequencing pipeline. A later analysis found that TCR association rates varied across HLA loci, with DRB1 alleles showing the most associated TCRs and HLA-C alleles the fewest. In a later analysis, HLA-associated TCR beta chains were found to be more clonally expanded and to have lower generation probabilities than equally common non-associated chains.

From the cysteine up to the phenylalanine, the CDR3 has a length of 16 residues. CDR3 DNA only is kept here, 48 bases in frame from base 1. Via the germline V gene, CDR1 is MNHNS and CDR2 SASEGT. For this chain, trimming is 4 bases at the V end and 3 bases at the J end, and the number of junction bases without a gene match is 10. The V and J segments used are TRBV6-1 and TRBJ1-2; 8 bases in the junction line up with TRBD1. This TCR was recovered from a woman aged 25 to 45 in good health and CMV-seronegative. Sample: PBMCs. This receptor has the CDR3 CASSAGQGPSYYGYTF. The DNA sequence is given as TGTGCCAGCAGTGCCGGACAGGGCCCTTCTTACTATGGCTACACCTTC.